The clone carrying this T cell receptor (beta chain) was seen many times. The sample originates from a study of patients and donors after allogeneic stem cell transplantation. TCRdb re-called the RT-PCR reads through MiXCR, storing one row per CDR3 protein. The sample has about a million distinct CDR3 sequences, over 15% seen once. CDR3 length equals 13 residues. Germline-derived CDR1 and CDR2 are SGHRS and YFSETQ. V gave up 0 bases and J gave up 5 bases; unmatched junction bases: 1. This rearrangement joins TRBV5-1 to TRBJ1-2, with 7 bases that match TRBD1. The sequencing input was blood, either unsorted or a sorted T cell fraction (not recorded which). The sequence was collected from a human donor who was either an allogeneic HSCT recipient or a stem cell or donor lymphocyte infusion donor (not recorded which). It is not recorded whose cells these are; they may come from a transplant donor. The CDR3: CASSLEQGYGYTF. In DNA, the CDR3 is TGCGCCAGCAGCTTGGAACAGGGGTATGGCTACACCTTC.